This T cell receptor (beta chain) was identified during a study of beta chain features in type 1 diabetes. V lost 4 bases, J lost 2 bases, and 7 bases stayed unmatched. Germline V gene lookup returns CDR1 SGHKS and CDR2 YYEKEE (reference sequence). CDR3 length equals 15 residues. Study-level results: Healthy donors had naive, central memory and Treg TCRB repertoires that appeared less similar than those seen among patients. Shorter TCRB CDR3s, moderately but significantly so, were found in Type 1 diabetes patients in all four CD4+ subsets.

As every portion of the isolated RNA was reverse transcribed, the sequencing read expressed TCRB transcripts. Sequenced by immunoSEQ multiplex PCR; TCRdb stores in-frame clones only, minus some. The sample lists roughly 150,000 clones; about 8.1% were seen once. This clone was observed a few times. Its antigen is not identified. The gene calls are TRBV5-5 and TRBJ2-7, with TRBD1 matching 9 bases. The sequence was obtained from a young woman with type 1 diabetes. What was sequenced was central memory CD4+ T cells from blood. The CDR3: CASSLQGAPTYEQYF. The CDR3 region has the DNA TGTGCCAGCAGCCTACAGGGGGCGCCGACCTACGAGCAGTACTTC.